This paragraph reports one T cell receptor (beta chain). Its cognate antigen is unknown. These data belong to a study of naive and memory T cell subsets. General observations from the study: Especially in CD8 cells, naive repertoires contained a few larger clonotypes, possibly CD45RA-re-expressing memory cells. Between naive and memory subsets, TCR abundance power law exponents differed.

CD4+ T cell IFNgamma after overnight CMV lysate exposure gave donor CMV status. Cells stained for CD3, CD4, CD8, CD45RA, CD27 and viability were sorted into four CD45RA/CD27 subsets. The beta constant-region primer was an equimolar mix of two oligonucleotides covering TRBC1 and TRBC2. Ligated cDNA was amplified by four rounds of PCR with nested alpha and beta constant-region primers and SP2. The cDNA 3' end received a ligated single-stranded oligonucleotide carrying the SP2 primer and a 12-nucleotide UMI. TCRdb re-analysed the UMI-ligation and nested PCR reads in MiXCR, keeping a single row per CDR3 protein. There are approximately 150,000 distinct CDR3 sequences in the sample; 15% to 25% occur only once, and 0.6% to 0.7% lies in the top ten. Germline CDR1 is MNHEY and CDR2 is SMNVEV (reference sequence). The V and J ends lost 5 bases and 1 base respectively, with 12 bases between them. The CDR3 loop spans 15 amino acids.

The chain recombines TRBV27 with TRBJ2-1; D not certain. This TCR was recovered from a human donor in good health. Sequenced material: naive CD8+ T cells from blood. CDR3: CASSPDPGSYNEQFF. CDR3 DNA sequence: TGTGCCAGCAGTCCGGACCCTGGTTCCTACAATGAGCAGTTCTTC.